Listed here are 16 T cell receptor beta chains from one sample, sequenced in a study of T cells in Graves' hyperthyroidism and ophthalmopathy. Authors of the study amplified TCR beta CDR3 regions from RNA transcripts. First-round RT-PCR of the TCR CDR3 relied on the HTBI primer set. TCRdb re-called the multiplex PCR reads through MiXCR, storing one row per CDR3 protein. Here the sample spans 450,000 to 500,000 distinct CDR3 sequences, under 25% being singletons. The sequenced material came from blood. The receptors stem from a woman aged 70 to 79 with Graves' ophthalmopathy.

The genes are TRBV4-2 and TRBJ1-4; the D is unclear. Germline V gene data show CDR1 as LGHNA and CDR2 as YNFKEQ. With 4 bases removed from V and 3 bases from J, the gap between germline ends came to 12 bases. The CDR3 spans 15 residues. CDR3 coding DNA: TGTGCCAGCAGCCCGAGGGCAGGACCTAATGAAAAACTGTTTTTT. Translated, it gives CASSPRAGPNEKLFF.

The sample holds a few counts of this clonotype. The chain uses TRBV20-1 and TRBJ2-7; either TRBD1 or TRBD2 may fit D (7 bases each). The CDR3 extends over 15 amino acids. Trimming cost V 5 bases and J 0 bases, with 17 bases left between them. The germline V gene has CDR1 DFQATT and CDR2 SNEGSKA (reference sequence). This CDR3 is CSAQGGEGRSYEQYF. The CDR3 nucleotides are TGCAGTGCTCAGGGGGGGGAGGGCCGCTCCTACGAGCAGTACTTC.

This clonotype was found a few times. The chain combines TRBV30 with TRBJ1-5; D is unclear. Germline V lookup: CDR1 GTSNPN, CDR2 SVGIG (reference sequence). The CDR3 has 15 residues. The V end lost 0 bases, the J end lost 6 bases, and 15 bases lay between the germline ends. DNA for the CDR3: TGTGCCTGGAGTGTACTTGGAGGATCCAGTCAGCCCCAGCATTTT. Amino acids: CAWSVLGGSSQPQHF.

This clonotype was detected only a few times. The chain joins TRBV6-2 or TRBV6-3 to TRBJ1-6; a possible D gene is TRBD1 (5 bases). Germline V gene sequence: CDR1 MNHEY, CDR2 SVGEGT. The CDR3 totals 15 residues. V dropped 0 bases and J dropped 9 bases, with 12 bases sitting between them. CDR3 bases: TGTGCCAGCAGTTACTCGGGTCTTAGGGGTTCACCCCTCCACTTT. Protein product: CASSYSGLRGSPLHF.

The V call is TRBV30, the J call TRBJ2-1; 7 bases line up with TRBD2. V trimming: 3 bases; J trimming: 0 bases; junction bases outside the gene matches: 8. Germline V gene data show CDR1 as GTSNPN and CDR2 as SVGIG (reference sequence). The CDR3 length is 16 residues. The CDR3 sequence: CAWSFSGLSSYNEQFF. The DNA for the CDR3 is TGTGCCTGGAGCTTTAGCGGGCTCAGCTCCTACAATGAGCAGTTCTTC.

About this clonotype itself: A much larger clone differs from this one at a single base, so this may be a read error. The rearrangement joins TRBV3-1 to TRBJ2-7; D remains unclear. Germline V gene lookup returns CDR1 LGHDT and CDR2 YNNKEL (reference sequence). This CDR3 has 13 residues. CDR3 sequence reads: CTSSQVEASEQYF. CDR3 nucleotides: TGTACCAGCAGCCAAGTTGAGGCGTCCGAGCAGTACTTC.

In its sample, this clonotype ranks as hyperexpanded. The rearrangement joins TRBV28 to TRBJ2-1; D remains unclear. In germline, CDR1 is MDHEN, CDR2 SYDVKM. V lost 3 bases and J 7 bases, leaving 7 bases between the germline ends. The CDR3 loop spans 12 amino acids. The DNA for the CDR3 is TGTGCCAGCAGTTTCCAGGAGAATGAGCAGTTCTTC. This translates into CASSFQENEQFF.

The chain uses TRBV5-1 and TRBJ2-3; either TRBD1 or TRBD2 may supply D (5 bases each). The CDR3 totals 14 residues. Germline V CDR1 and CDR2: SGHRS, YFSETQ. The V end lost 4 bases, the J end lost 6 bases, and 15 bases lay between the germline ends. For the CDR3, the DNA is TGCGCCAGCAGCATGACGGGGCCCCCGGATACGCAGTATTTT. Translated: CASSMTGPPDTQYF.

CDR3 protein: CASRSPAGYEQYF. CDR3 nucleotides: TGTGCCAGCAGGTCCCCCGCAGGCTACGAGCAGTACTTC. V usage is TRBV6-1 and J usage is TRBJ2-7, with unresolved D. Germline CDR1 reads MNHNS; CDR2 reads SASEGT. The CDR3 loop spans 13 amino acids. The V end was cut by 6 bases, the J end by 3 bases, with 12 bases between.

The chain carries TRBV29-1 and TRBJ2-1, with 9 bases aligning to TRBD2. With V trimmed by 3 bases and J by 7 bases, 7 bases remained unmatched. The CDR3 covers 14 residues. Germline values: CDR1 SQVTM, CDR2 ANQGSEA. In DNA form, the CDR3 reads TGCAGCGTTGAGCCTAGCGGGGTGGGGAATGAGCAGTTCTTC. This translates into CSVEPSGVGNEQFF.

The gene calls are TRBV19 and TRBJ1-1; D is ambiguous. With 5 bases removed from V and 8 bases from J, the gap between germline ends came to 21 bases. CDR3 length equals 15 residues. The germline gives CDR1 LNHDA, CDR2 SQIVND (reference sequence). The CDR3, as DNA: TGTGCCAGTAGTTCGTACCCCCGTAAGCCTAAGGAAGCTTTCTTT. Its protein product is CASSSYPRKPKEAFF.

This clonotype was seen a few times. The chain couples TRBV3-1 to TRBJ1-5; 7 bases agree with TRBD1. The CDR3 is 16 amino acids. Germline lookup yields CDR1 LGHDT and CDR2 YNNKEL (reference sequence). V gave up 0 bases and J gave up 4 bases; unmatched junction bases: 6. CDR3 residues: CASSQEFGTVNQPQHF. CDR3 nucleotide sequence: TGTGCCAGCAGCCAAGAATTTGGGACAGTTAATCAGCCCCAGCATTTT.

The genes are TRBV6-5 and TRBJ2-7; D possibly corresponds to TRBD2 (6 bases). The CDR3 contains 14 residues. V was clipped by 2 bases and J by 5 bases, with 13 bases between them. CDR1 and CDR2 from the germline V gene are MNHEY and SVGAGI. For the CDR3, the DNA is TGTGCCAGCAGTTACGCTGCGGGGCCCGACGAGCAGTACTTC. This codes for CASSYAAGPDEQYF.

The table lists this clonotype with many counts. The chain's CDR3 is CASSYSFRRVNTEAFF. The DNA for the CDR3 is TGTGCCAGCAGTTACTCGTTCAGGCGGGTGAACACTGAAGCTTTCTTT. The V and J genes are TRBV6-5 and TRBJ1-1; D gene unclear. The CDR3 loop spans 16 amino acids. Germline CDR1 MNHEY, CDR2 SVGAGI. Deletions cut 0 bases from V and 0 bases from J, with 11 bases between.

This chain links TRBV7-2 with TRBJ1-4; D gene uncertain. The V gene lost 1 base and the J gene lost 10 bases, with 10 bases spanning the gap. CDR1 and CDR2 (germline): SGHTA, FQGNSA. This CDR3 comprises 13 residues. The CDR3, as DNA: TGTGCCAGCAGCTTAGATGTAGTCTCAAAACTGTTTTTT. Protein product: CASSLDVVSKLFF.

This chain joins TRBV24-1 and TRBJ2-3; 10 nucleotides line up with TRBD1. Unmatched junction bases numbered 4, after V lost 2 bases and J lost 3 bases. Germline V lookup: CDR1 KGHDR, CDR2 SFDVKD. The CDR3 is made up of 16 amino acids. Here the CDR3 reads CATSDSGQGSTDTQYF. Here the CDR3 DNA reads TGTGCCACCAGTGATTCGGGACAGGGGAGTACAGATACGCAGTATTTT.